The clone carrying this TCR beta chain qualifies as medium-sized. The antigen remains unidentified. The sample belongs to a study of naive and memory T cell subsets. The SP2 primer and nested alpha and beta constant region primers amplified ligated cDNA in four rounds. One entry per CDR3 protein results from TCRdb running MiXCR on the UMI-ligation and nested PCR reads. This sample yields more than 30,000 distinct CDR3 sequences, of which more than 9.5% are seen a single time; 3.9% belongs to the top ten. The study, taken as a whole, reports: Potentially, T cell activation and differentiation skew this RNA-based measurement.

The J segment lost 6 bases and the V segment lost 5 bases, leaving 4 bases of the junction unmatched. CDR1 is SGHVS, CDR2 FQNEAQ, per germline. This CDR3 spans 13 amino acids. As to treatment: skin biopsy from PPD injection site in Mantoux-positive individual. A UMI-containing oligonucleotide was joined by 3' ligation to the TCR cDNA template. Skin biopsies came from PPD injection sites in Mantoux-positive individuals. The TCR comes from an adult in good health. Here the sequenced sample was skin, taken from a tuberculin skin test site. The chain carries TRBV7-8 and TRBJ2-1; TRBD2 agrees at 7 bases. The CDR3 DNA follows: TGTGCCAGCAGCCCGCGGACTAGCAATGAGCAGTTCTTC. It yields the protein CASSPRTSNEQFF.